The 29 T cell receptor beta chains below were found in one sample sequenced in a study of blood T cells in healthy people across ages. The use of a sample-barcoded 5' primer and a J-beta primer mix characterized a second PCR of roughly 6 to 11 cycles. MiXCR, applied by TCRdb to the 5' RACE reads, yields one record per CDR3 protein. In the table there are approximately 960,000 distinct CDR3 sequences, under 35% of which are singletons. These data are also associated with another study on T cells of mothers and their children.

Sequenced sample: blood. The receptor source for this set is a woman between 35 and 50 years old in good health.

Turning to this clonotype: A clone one base away is much larger, so this may be a read error. The J gene is TRBJ2-5, the V gene TRBV7-2; D uncertain. The CDR3 is 14 amino acids. V dropped 3 bases and J dropped 2 bases, with 10 bases sitting between them. Germline lookup yields CDR1 SGHTA and CDR2 FQGNSA. CDR3 sequence reads: CASSFTEVQETQYF. The CDR3 DNA reads as TGTGCCAGCAGCTTCACAGAGGTTCAAGAGACCCAGTACTTC.

V and J are TRBV20-1 and TRBJ2-5; 7 bases agree with TRBD2. J gave up 1 base and V 6 bases, and 8 bases lay outside the gene matches. Per germline, CDR1 DFQATT and CDR2 SNEGSKA (reference sequence). The CDR3 totals 14 residues. The CDR3 DNA follows: TGCAGTGCCGAAACCTCTAGCGGCCAAGAGACCCAGTACTTC. Its translation is CSAETSSGQETQYF.

This clonotype came up a few times. This chain links TRBV4-1 with TRBJ1-6, with D tentatively TRBD1 (5 bases). Looked up from germline, CDR1 is MGHRA and CDR2 is YSYEKL. The CDR3 spans 17 residues. Trimming pared 1 base from V and 2 bases from J, leaving 12 bases between. This CDR3 reads CASSQGRARTYNSPLHF. CDR3 DNA: TGCGCCAGCAGCCAAGGCAGGGCCAGGACCTATAATTCACCCCTCCACTTT.

This clonotype was observed a few times. The chain carries TRBV29-1 and TRBJ1-1, with 8 nucleotides matching TRBD1. The ends lost 5 bases at V and 1 base at J; junction bases unmatched: 6. This CDR3 is built from 14 residues. Looked up from germline, CDR1 is SQVTM and CDR2 is ANQGSEA. CDR3 protein: CSVSKGQANTEAFF. The CDR3 DNA follows: TGCAGCGTTAGCAAGGGACAGGCGAACACTGAAGCTTTCTTT.

This sequence joins TRBV30 and TRBJ2-5, with D perhaps being TRBD1 or TRBD2 (5 bases each). Germline CDR1 GTSNPN, CDR2 SVGIG (reference sequence). Trimming left V 2 bases short and J 11 bases short, with 18 bases between. The CDR3 is 13 residues long. The CDR3 nucleotides are TGTGCCTGGAGTAGAGGGGCCCTGGAAGAGCAGTACTTC. Its protein product is CAWSRGALEEQYF.

This clonotype came up many times. The gene calls are TRBV14 and TRBJ2-7; 11 bases are a match to TRBD2. Germline trimming cut 4 bases from V and 0 bases from J; bases unmatched to any gene: 5. Looked up from germline, CDR1 is SGHDN and CDR2 is FVKESK. This CDR3 contains 16 residues. CDR3 protein: CASSRQGLAASYEQYF. The CDR3 nucleotides are TGTGCCAGCAGCCGCCAGGGACTAGCGGCCTCCTACGAGCAGTACTTC.

Of note for this clonotype: A much larger clone is a single base away; this may be a read error. The V and J genes are TRBV20-1 and TRBJ2-5, with 11 positions matching TRBD2. Germline CDR1 DFQATT, CDR2 SNEGSKA (reference sequence). The CDR3 totals 14 residues. Unmatched junction bases numbered 8, after V lost 0 bases and J lost 11 bases. The CDR3 loop is CSARETSGVDEQYF. DNA of the CDR3: TGCAGTGCTAGAGAGACTAGCGGGGTTGATGAGCAGTACTTC.

This clonotype was counted between two and nine times. This chain uses TRBV7-2 with TRBJ2-2; a possible D gene is TRBD1 (6 bases). Germline CDR1 is SGHTA and CDR2 is FQGNSA. The V gene lost 4 bases and the J gene lost 5 bases, with 17 bases spanning the gap. CDR3 length: 16 amino acids. DNA for the CDR3: TGTGCCAGCAGCTCGGAAACAGGGATTGGGACCGGGGAGCTGTTTTTT. Translating it yields CASSSETGIGTGELFF. Together with reference TRBV7-2 and TRBJ2-2, the CDR3 gives the full variable domain: GAGVSQSPSNKVTEKGKDVELRCDPISGHTALYWYRQSLGQGLEFLIYFQGNSAPDKSGLPSDRFSAERTGGSVSTLTIQRTQQEDSAVYLCASSSETGIGTGELFFGEGSRLTVL.

The table lists this clonotype with many counts. The chain combines TRBV25-1 with TRBJ2-7; a possible D gene is TRBD2 (5 bases). V shed 10 bases and J shed 4 bases, with 17 bases lying between them. CDR1 and CDR2 from the germline V gene are MGHDK and SYGVNS. This CDR3 region has 13 residues. The CDR3 loop is CANPTGFGYEQYF. DNA for the CDR3: TGTGCCAACCCTACGGGGTTTGGGTACGAGCAGTACTTC.

This clonotype was found once. The chain joins TRBV10-3 to TRBJ1-3; maybe TRBD1 (6 bases). V lost 10 bases and J lost 2, with 9 bases in between. The germline V gene has CDR1 ENHRY and CDR2 SYGVKD. CDR3 length: 12 residues. The CDR3 DNA reads TGTGCCACAGGGGCACCTGGAAACACCATATATTTT. It is translated as CATGAPGNTIYF.

This clonotype was seen a few times. The chain recombines TRBV6-5 with TRBJ2-5; 10 bases fit TRBD2. CDR1 is MNHEY, CDR2 SVGAGI, per germline. Trimming cost V 5 bases and J 1 base; bases outside gene matches: 4. The CDR3 extends over 15 amino acids. CDR3 in DNA: TGTGCCAGCAGTATAGCGGGGGGCATCCAAGAGACCCAGTACTTC. Protein product: CASSIAGGIQETQYF.

This clonotype has a count of ten or more. V is TRBV7-8 and J is TRBJ2-3; 8 positions match TRBD1. The CDR3 has 16 amino acids. CDR1 is SGHVS, CDR2 FQNEAQ, per germline. V was clipped by 1 base and J by 2 bases; unmatched bases: 5. CDR3 DNA sequence: TGTGCCAGCAGCTTAGTTACAGGGGGAGTCACAGATACGCAGTATTTT. The encoded protein is CASSLVTGGVTDTQYF.

DNA for the CDR3: TGTGCCAGCAGACGCGGACAGGGGGCAGGTCAGCAGTACTTC. Translation: CASRRGQGAGQQYF. The chain uses TRBV2 and TRBJ2-5; TRBD1 matches at 11 bases. Germline V lookup: CDR1 SNHLY, CDR2 FYNNEI. This CDR3 has 14 residues. The ends lost 6 bases at V and 11 bases at J; junction bases unmatched: 11.

This clonotype came up once. A much larger clone lies a single base off, so this may be a read error. The chain couples TRBV12-3 or TRBV12-4 to TRBJ1-2; D is undetermined. This CDR3 spans 12 amino acids. V gave up 11 bases and J gave up 4 bases, with 14 bases separating them. CDR3 bases: TGTGCCGGCGGTCCAGGTTCCTATGGCTACACCTTC. The encoded protein is CAGGPGSYGYTF.

There are a few counts of this clonotype. This chain joins TRBV9 and TRBJ2-1; 8 nucleotides line up with TRBD2. This CDR3 has 14 residues. V trimming: 4 bases; J trimming: 6 bases; junction bases outside the gene matches: 6. Germline-derived CDR1 and CDR2 are SGDLS and YYNGEE. The chain's CDR3 is CASSLAGSVNEQFF. Here the CDR3 DNA reads TGTGCCAGCAGCTTAGCGGGGTCAGTCAATGAGCAGTTCTTC.

This clonotype was counted a few times. The rearrangement links TRBV18 to TRBJ1-2; D not certain. V was cut by 0 bases and J by 3 bases, with 17 bases left in between. The CDR3 has 17 residues. Germline values: CDR1 KGHSH, CDR2 LQKENI. CDR3 sequence: CASSPPTYRAGDYGYTF. Written as DNA, the CDR3 is TGTGCCAGCTCACCACCTACCTATAGAGCGGGAGACTATGGCTACACCTTC.

V gene TRBV5-1 combines with J gene TRBJ1-2; D unresolved. Per germline, CDR1 SGHRS and CDR2 YFSETQ. Trimming left V 0 bases short and J 2 bases short, with 11 bases between. CDR3 length equals 15 residues. The CDR3 coding sequence is TGCGCCAGCAGCTTGGCCAGCGCAGGAAACTATGGCTACACCTTC. It yields the protein CASSLASAGNYGYTF. Together with reference TRBV5-1 and TRBJ1-2, the CDR3 gives the full variable domain: KAGVTQTPRYLIKTRGQQVTLSCSPISGHRSVSWYQQTPGQGLQFLFEYFSETQRNKGNFPGRFSGRQFSNSRSEMNVSTLELGDSALYLCASSLASAGNYGYTFGSGTRLTVV.

The chain is built from TRBV4-2 and TRBJ1-1, with TRBD1 matching 8 bases. The CDR3 totals 17 residues. CDR1 LGHNA and CDR2 YNFKEQ come from the germline V gene. The V and J ends lost 0 bases and 2 bases, in that order; junction bases with no gene match: 8. The CDR3 coding sequence is TGTGCCAGCAGCCAAGAGGTGGCGGGACAGGTTAACACTGAAGCTTTCTTT. Its translation: CASSQEVAGQVNTEAFF.

The table lists this clonotype with a few counts. The rearrangement links TRBV15 to TRBJ1-1; the D gene is possibly TRBD1 (6 bases). Trimming took off 0 bases at V and 3 bases at J, with 17 bases between the two ends. Germline CDR1 reads LNHNV; CDR2 reads YYDKDF (reference sequence). The CDR3 extends over 17 amino acids. The CDR3 bases are TGTGCCACCAGCAGAGATAGGGCCGCAAGGGGGGACACTGAAGCTTTCTTT. This gives the protein CATSRDRAARGDTEAFF.

The chain has TRBV4-3 and TRBJ1-2, with D perhaps matching TRBD1 (6 bases). The CDR3 runs to 15 residues. Trimming took 0 bases from V and 8 from J, leaving 16 bases between them. Germline lookup yields CDR1 LGHNA and CDR2 YSLEER. DNA for the CDR3: TGCGCCAGCAGCCAAGAAAACCGCGGGGGCGGGGGCTACACCTTC. The encoded protein is CASSQENRGGGGYTF.

The chain has TRBV3-1 and TRBJ2-7, with 9 bases identical to TRBD2. Losses at the gene ends were 4 bases for V and 0 bases for J; bases not matched to a gene: 16. There are 19 residues in the CDR3. Looked up from germline, CDR1 is LGHDT and CDR2 is YNNKEL (reference sequence). CDR3 amino acids: CASSRTSGGIKIYSYEQYF. The CDR3 region has the DNA TGTGCCAGCAGCCGTACCAGCGGGGGGATAAAGATCTACTCCTACGAGCAGTACTTC.

V gene TRBV13 combines with J gene TRBJ2-3; D is unresolved. V gave up 2 bases and J gave up 4 bases, with 13 bases separating them. Germline V gene data show CDR1 as PRHDT and CDR2 as FYEKMQ (reference sequence). This CDR3 has 15 amino acids. In DNA form, the CDR3 reads TGTGCCAGCAGCTTATTGGATAGTCGTGCAGATACGCAGTATTTT. Residues: CASSLLDSRADTQYF. The full variable domain, with the rest looked up from reference TRBV13 and TRBJ2-3, is AAGVIQSPRHLIKEKRETATLKCYPIPRHDTVYWYQQGPGQDPQFLISFYEKMQSDKGSIPDRFSAQQFSDYHSELNMSSLELGDSALYFCASSLLDSRADTQYFGPGTRLTVL.

The rearrangement uses TRBV7-6 and TRBJ1-1; a weak D match, TRBD1 (5 bases). This CDR3 is 14 amino acids long. V lost 4 bases, J lost 2 bases, and 11 bases lay in between. Germline V gives CDR1 SGHVS, CDR2 FNYEAQ. The CDR3 spells CASSSDTFNTEAFF. Written as DNA, the CDR3 is TGTGCCAGCAGCTCGGACACGTTCAACACTGAAGCTTTCTTT.

As for this clonotype: One junction end disagrees with the germline gene, perhaps due to a read error. The gene calls are TRBV28 and TRBJ2-7, with 10 bases lining up with TRBD1. CDR1 is MDHEN, CDR2 SYDVKM, per germline. The CDR3 length is 16 residues. The CDR3 DNA reads as TGTGGCAGCAGTTCGCCCCGGGACAGGGGTCCCCCTGAGCAGTACTTC. Amino acids: CGSSSPRDRGPPEQYF.

The genes are TRBV5-1 and TRBJ2-7; 8 bases are a match to TRBD1. CDR3 length: 16 residues. With 0 bases clipped from V and 6 bases from J, the junction kept 11 bases outside the gene matches. Germline V gene lookup returns CDR1 SGHRS and CDR2 YFSETQ. This chain's CDR3 is CASSLAAGGAYSEQYF. CDR3 nucleotides: TGCGCCAGCAGCTTGGCAGCAGGGGGCGCATATAGCGAGCAGTACTTC.

The rearrangement uses TRBV6-5 and TRBJ1-5; D not certain. From germline, CDR1 is MNHEY and CDR2 SVGAGI. This CDR3 is 14 amino acids long. The V end lost 6 bases, the J end lost 3 bases, and 12 bases lay between the germline ends. The CDR3 sequence is CASRYKDFNQPQHF. CDR3 coding DNA: TGTGCCAGCAGGTACAAGGACTTCAATCAGCCCCAGCATTTT.

The V gene is TRBV7-8, the J gene TRBJ1-5; weak D call: TRBD1 (5 bases). The CDR3 is made up of 18 amino acids. Germline CDR1 SGHVS, CDR2 FQNEAQ. The ends were cut back, 5 bases at V and 11 bases at J, with 31 bases in the middle. This chain's CDR3 is CASSPLGGQGGGGGAQHF. In nucleotides, the CDR3 is TGTGCCAGCAGCCCCCTCGGTGGGCAGGGAGGTGGCGGGGGGGCCCAGCATTTT.

This clonotype has only a few counts. The chain combines TRBV20-1 with TRBJ1-5, with D perhaps TRBD1 (6 bases). CDR1 DFQATT and CDR2 SNEGSKA come from the germline V gene (reference sequence). The CDR3 has 15 amino acids. The germline V and J ends were trimmed by 6 bases and 0 bases, with 15 bases remaining between them. The CDR3 nucleotides read TGCAGTGCCTACAAAACAGGGTCTAGCAATCAGCCCCAGCATTTT. Translating gives CSAYKTGSSNQPQHF.

This chain links TRBV10-3 with TRBJ2-3, with 8 bases that match TRBD2. Germline V gene data show CDR1 as ENHRY and CDR2 as SYGVKD. V gave up 0 bases and J gave up 7 bases; unmatched junction bases: 6. The length of the CDR3 is 15 residues. The CDR3 reads CAISESSTSGYTQYF. CDR3 nucleotides: TGTGCCATCAGTGAGTCGAGTACTAGCGGTTATACGCAGTATTTT.